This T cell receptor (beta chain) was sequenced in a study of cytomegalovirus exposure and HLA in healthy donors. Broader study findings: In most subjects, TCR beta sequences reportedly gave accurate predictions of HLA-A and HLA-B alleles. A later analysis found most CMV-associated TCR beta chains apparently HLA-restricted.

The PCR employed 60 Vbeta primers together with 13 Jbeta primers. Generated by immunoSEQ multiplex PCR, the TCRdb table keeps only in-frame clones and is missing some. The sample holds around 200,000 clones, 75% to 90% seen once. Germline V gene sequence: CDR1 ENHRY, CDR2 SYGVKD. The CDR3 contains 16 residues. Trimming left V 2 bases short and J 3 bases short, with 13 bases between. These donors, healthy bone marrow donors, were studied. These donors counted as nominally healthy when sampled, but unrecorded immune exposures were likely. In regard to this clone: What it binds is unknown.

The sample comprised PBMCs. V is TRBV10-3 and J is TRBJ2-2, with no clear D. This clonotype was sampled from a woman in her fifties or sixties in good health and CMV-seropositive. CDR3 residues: CAISERWAKDTGELFF. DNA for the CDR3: TGTGCCATCAGTGAGCGGTGGGCGAAGGACACCGGGGAGCTGTTTTTT.